The T cell receptor beta chain described here comes from a study of blood T cell repertoires in COVID-19. Clones were read by immunoSEQ multiplex PCR, and TCRdb kept only the in-frame ones, dropping some. In the table there are roughly 70,000 clones, 82% of which are singletons. V was cut by 3 bases and J by 2 bases, with 17 bases left in between. The CDR3 runs to 17 residues. CDR1 and CDR2 from the germline V gene are MDHEN and SYDVKM. Material: peripheral blood. The TCR originated in a woman aged 55 to 70 with acute or convalescent COVID-19. V usage is TRBV28 and J usage is TRBJ1-5, with D tentatively TRBD1 (5 bases). CDR3 residues: CASSFFTGDYGNQPQHF. The CDR3 nucleotides read TGTGCCAGCAGTTTCTTCACCGGGGACTACGGCAATCAGCCCCAGCATTTT.